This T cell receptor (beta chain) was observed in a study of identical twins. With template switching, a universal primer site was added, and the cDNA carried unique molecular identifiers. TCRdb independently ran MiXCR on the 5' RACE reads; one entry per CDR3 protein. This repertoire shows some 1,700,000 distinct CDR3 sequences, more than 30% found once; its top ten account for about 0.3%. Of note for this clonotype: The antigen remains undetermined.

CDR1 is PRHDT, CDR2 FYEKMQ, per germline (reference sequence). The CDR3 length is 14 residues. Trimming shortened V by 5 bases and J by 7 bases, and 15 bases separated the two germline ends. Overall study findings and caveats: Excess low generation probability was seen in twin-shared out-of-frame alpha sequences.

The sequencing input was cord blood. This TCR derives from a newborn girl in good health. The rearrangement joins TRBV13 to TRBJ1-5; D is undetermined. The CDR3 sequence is CASSAGREGQPQHF. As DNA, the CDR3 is TGTGCCAGCAGCGCAGGACGGGAAGGGCAGCCCCAGCATTTT.